This record concerns one T cell receptor beta chain sequence. As yet, its antigen is unknown. This specimen comes from a study of cytomegalovirus exposure and HLA in healthy donors. Primers for the PCR totalled 60 Vbeta and 13 Jbeta. Method: immunoSEQ multiplex PCR; TCRdb's copy keeps in-frame clones and lacks some. This sample carries roughly 190,000 clones, with less than 6.5% going to the ten biggest clones. Germline V lookup: CDR1 SEHNR, CDR2 FQNEAQ (reference sequence). V was pared by 7 bases and J by 3 bases, with 5 bases of the junction left unmatched. The CDR3 length is 13 residues. Study findings and constraints: Listed as cytomegalovirus-associated were 150 or so TCR beta chains. Cytomegalovirus status was reportedly diagnosed by the classifier with high sensitivity and specificity.

The sequencing sample was made of PBMCs. This receptor was obtained from a man younger than 45 in good health and CMV-seronegative. This chain joins TRBV7-9 and TRBJ1-1; 7 bases fit TRBD1. In DNA form, the CDR3 reads TGTGCCAGCAAACAGGGGATATACACTGAAGCTTTCTTT. Protein product: CASKQGIYTEAFF.